A selection of T cell receptor beta chains follows, all from one sample in a study of shared clonotypes between healthy human individuals. Sequenced by immunoSEQ multiplex PCR; TCRdb stores in-frame clones only, minus some. The sample consists of 560,000 or so clones, 96% of them appearing once. Sequenced sample: naive CD8+ T cells sorted from blood. These receptors all come from a woman in her thirties in good health. Each CDR3 is given with its conserved first and last residue. Fields, in order: V gene, D gene, J gene, clone size, CDR3 DNA, CDR3 protein. D genes are given only for firm matches. Clone size appears in some rows only: once, few, many, or a class for an expanded clone.

TRBV7-2	-	TRBJ2-3	-	TGTGCCAGCAGCTCCCTGGGGCTAGCGTTTAGCACAGATACGCAGTATTTT	CASSSLGLAFSTDTQYF
TRBV15	-	TRBJ2-2	-	TGTGCCACCAGCATAGTAAACACCGGGGAGCTGTTTTTT	CATSIVNTGELFF
TRBV10-2	TRBD2	TRBJ2-5	-	TGCGCCAGCAGTGACCGGCTAGCGGCGAAACAAGAGACCCAGTACTTC	CASSDRLAAKQETQYF
TRBV6-7	TRBD2	TRBJ2-2	-	TGTGCCAGCAGTTACTCGGGGACTAGCAACCCGAACACCGGGGAGCTGTTTTTT	CASSYSGTSNPNTGELFF
TRBV27	-	TRBJ2-1	-	TGTGCCAGCAGTTTGGGGACGAACTACAATGAGCAGTTCTTC	CASSLGTNYNEQFF
TRBV7-9	-	TRBJ1-1	once	TGTGCCAGCAGTTTGGGACATTCGGGCGCTTTCTTT	CASSLGHSGAFF
TRBV27	-	TRBJ2-7	once	TGTGCCAGCAGCTCTACGGGGGTGCCAGCCGAGCAGTACTTC	CASSSTGVPAEQYF
TRBV5-8	-	TRBJ1-2	-	TGTGCCAGCAGCTTGGTCACGAACTATGGCTACACCTTC	CASSLVTNYGYTF
TRBV19	-	TRBJ1-1	-	TGTGCCAGTGGGGCGACGAACACTGAAGCTTTCTTT	CASGATNTEAFF
TRBV5-4	TRBD1	TRBJ2-1	-	TGTGCCAGCAGCTTAGGGACAGAATACAATGAGCAGTTCTTC	CASSLGTEYNEQFF
TRBV15	-	TRBJ1-5	-	TGTGCCACCAGCAGAGAAGGAATCCGGTGGGCTTTTCGGAGCAATCAGCCCCAGCATTTT	CATSREGIRWAFRSNQPQHF
TRBV7-9	TRBD1	TRBJ2-7	-	TGTGCCAGCAGCTTAGCGCAAGGGGGCGAATACGAGCAGTACTTC	CASSLAQGGEYEQYF
TRBV13	-	TRBJ1-5	-	TGTGCCAGCAGCTTTCCGGGCCAGCCCCAGCATTTT	CASSFPGQPQHF
TRBV2	TRBD1	TRBJ2-3	once	TGTGCCAGCGGACAGGGGGAAGGCACAGATACGCAGTATTTT	CASGQGEGTDTQYF
TRBV28	TRBD2	TRBJ2-1	once	TGTGCCAGCAGTTACAGGGATCCTATTCTTGAGCGGGAGACCTACAATGAGCAGTTCTTC	CASSYRDPILERETYNEQFF
TRBV11-2	-	TRBJ1-1	-	TGTGCCAGCAGCTTGGGCTACCCAATGAACACTGAAGCTTTCTTT	CASSLGYPMNTEAFF
TRBV5-5	-	TRBJ1-4	once	TGTGCCAGCAGCTTGCTCCGGGACACGGTTAATGAAAAACTGTTTTTT	CASSLLRDTVNEKLFF